The present T cell receptor beta chain was sequenced within a study of blood T cell repertoires in COVID-19. On the study more broadly: PBMCs, B-cell-depleted T cells, or T cells were the source of the cDNA or gDNA that made up the material.

Authors' processing steps: Reference gene primer amplification in the assay estimated nucleated cell counts. TCRdb's table, derived via immunoSEQ multiplex PCR, lists solely in-frame clones and lacks some. The V and J calls and clone size come from that table; D and trimming were worked out from the DNA. The sample includes under 200,000 clones, 83% seen only once; the top ten take more than 1.5%. This clone was seen once. V was clipped by 0 bases and J by 4 bases, with 13 bases between them. CDR1 LNHNV and CDR2 YYDKDF come from the germline V gene (reference sequence). This CDR3 has 16 amino acids. The chain uses TRBV15 and TRBJ1-3; no firm D call. The receptor was derived from a human donor in a cohort sampled during active COVID-19. Sequenced sample: peripheral blood. The CDR3 region is CATSRDGGSDGNTIYF. For the CDR3, the DNA is TGTGCCACCAGCAGAGATGGAGGGTCGGACGGAAACACCATATATTTT. Variable domain in full (rest from reference TRBV15 and TRBJ1-3): DAMVIQNPRYQVTQFGKPVTLSCSQTLNHNVMYWYQQKSSQAPKLLFHYYDKDFNNEADTPDNFQSRRPNTSFCFLDIRSPGLGDTAMYLCATSRDGGSDGNTIYFGEGSWLTVV.